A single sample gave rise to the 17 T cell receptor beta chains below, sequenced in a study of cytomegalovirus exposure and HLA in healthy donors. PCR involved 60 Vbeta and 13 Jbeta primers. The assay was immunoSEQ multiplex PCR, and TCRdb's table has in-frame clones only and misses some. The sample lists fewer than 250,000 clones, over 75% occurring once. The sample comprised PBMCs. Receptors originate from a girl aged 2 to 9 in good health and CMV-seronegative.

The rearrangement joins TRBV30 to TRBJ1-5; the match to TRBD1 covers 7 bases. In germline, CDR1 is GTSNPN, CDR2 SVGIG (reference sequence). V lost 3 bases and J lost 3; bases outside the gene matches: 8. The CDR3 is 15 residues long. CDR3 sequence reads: CAWRDRDSHNQPQHF. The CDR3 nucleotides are TGTGCCTGGAGGGACCGGGACAGTCACAATCAGCCCCAGCATTTT.

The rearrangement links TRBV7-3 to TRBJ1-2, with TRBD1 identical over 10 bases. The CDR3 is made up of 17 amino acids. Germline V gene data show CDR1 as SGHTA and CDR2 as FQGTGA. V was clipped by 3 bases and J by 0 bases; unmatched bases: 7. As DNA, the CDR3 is TGTGCCAGCAGCTTGACAGGGGGCGCATCTGCTAACTATGGCTACACCTTC. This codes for CASSLTGGASANYGYTF.

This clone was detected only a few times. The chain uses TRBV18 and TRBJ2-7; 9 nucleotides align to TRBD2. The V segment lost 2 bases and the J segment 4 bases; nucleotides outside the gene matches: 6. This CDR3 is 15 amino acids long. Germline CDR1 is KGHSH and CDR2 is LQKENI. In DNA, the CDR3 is TGTGCCAGCTCACCATTGGCGGGGGGGCCTTACGAGCAGTACTTC. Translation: CASSPLAGGPYEQYF.

The CDR3 region is CASGSRVTTHVYGYTF. CDR3 coding DNA: TGTGCCAGCGGATCACGGGTTACCACCCACGTCTATGGCTACACCTTC. The chain carries TRBV5-6 and TRBJ1-2; D call uncertain. Trimming left V 7 bases short and J 4 bases short, with 23 bases between. The germline V gene has CDR1 SGHDT and CDR2 YYEEEE. The CDR3 runs 16 residues.

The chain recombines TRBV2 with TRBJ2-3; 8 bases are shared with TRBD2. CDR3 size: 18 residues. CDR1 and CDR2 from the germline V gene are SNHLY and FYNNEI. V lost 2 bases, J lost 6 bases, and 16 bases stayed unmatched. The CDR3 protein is CASSETNLLLAGADTQYF. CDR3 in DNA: TGTGCCAGCAGTGAAACGAATCTTCTTCTAGCGGGTGCGGATACGCAGTATTTT.

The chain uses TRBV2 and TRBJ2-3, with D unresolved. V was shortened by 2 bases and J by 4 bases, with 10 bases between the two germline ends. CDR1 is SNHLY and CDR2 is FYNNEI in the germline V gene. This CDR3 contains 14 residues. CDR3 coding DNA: TGTGCCAGCAGTGAACCACGCGCCCCAGATACGCAGTATTTT. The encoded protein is CASSEPRAPDTQYF.

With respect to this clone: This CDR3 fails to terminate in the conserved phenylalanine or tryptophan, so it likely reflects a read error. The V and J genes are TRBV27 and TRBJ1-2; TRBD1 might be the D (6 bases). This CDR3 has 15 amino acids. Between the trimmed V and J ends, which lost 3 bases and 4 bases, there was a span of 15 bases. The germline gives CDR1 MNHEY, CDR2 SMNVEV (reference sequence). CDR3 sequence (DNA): TGTGCCAGCAGTTTTCGTCCCAGGGGTGGCTATGGCTACACCTCC. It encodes CASSFRPRGGYGYTS.

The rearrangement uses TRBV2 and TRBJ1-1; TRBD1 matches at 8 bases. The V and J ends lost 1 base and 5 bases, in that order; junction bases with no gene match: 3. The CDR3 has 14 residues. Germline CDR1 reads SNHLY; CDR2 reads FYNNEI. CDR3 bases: TGTGCCAGCAGTGAAGGCAGGGGGCTGACTGAAGCTTTCTTT. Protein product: CASSEGRGLTEAFF.

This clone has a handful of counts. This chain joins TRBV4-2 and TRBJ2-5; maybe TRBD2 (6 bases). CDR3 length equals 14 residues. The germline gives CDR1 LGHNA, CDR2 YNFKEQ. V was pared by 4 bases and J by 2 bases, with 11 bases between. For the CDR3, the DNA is TGTGCCAGCAGCCGGAATAGCGGTCAAGAGACCCAGTACTTC. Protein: CASSRNSGQETQYF.

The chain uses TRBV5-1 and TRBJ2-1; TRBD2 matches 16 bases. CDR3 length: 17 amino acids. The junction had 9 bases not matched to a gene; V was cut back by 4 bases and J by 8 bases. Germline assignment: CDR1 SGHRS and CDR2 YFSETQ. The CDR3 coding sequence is TGCGCCAGCAGCCTGGGACTAGCGGGGGGGAGACGGGATGAGCAGTTCTTC. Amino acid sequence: CASSLGLAGGRRDEQFF.

CDR3 amino acids: CASSDTSGGDNEQFF. The CDR3, as DNA: TGTGCCAGCAGTGACACTAGCGGGGGGGACAATGAGCAGTTCTTC. This rearrangement joins TRBV6-4 to TRBJ2-1; TRBD2 matches 13 bases. The V gene's germline CDR1 is MRHNA and CDR2 SNTAGT. The V segment lost 2 bases and the J segment 5 bases; nucleotides outside the gene matches: 0. This CDR3 spans 15 amino acids.

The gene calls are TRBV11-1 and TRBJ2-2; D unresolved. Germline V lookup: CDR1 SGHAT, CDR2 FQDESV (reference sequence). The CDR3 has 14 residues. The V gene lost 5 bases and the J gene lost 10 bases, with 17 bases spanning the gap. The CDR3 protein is CASSNPTLREELFF. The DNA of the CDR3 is TGTGCCAGCAGCAATCCGACTCTCAGAGAGGAGCTGTTTTTT.

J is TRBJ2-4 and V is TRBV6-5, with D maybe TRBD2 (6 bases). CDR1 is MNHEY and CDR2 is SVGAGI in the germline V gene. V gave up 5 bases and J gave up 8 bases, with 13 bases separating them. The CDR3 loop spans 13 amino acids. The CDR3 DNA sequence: TGTGCCAGCAGTCCGGGTGCGGGGTACATTCAGTACTTC. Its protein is CASSPGAGYIQYF.

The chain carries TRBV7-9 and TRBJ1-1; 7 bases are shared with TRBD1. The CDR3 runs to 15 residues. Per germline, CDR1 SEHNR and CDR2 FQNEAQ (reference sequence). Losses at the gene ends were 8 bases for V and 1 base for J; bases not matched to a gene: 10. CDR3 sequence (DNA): TGTGCCAGCGGACGGACAGGTTTTCGGAACACTGAAGCTTTCTTT. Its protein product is CASGRTGFRNTEAFF.

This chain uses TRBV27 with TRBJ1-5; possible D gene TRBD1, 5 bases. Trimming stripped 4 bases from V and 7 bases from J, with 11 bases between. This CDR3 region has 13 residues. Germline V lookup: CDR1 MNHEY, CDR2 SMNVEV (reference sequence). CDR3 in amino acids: CASSYLAGQPQHF. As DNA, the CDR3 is TGTGCCAGCAGTTATTTAGCAGGGCAGCCCCAGCATTTT.

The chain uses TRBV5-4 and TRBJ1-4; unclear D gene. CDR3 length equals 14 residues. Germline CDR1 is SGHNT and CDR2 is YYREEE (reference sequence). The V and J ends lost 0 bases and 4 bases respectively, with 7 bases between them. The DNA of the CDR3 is TGTGCCAGCAGCTTGGGGGGAGGTAATGAAAAACTGTTTTTT. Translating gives CASSLGGGNEKLFF.

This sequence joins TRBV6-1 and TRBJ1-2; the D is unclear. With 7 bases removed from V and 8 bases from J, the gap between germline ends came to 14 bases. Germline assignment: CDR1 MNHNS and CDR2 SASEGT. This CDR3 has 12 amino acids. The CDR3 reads CASMVVLGGYTF. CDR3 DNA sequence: TGTGCCAGCATGGTGGTTTTGGGCGGCTACACCTTC.